These 2 T cell receptor beta chains were sequenced from one sample in a study of OX40 agonist ivuxolimab in advanced cancers. Clones were read by immunoSEQ multiplex PCR, and TCRdb kept only the in-frame ones, dropping some. The sample comprises some 150,000 clones, approximately 90% of which are singletons, and around 1% rests with the top ten. The specimen comprised CD4+ or CD8+ T cells sorted from blood, sampled in a trial of the OX40 agonist ivuxolimab. These receptors originate from an adult with an advanced solid tumor such as melanoma, head and neck, liver or kidney cancer.

The chain recombines TRBV19 with TRBJ1-3; no clear D gene. Germline-derived CDR1 and CDR2 are LNHDA and SQIVND (reference sequence). V lost 5 bases to trimming and J lost 0 bases, with 11 bases between them. The CDR3 consists of 15 residues. CDR3 amino acids: CASSPPVNSGNTIYF. The CDR3 coding sequence is TGTGCCAGTAGTCCCCCAGTGAACTCTGGAAACACCATATATTTT.

This rearrangement joins TRBV28 to TRBJ2-7; 8 bases line up with TRBD1. The CDR3 is made up of 16 amino acids. Trimming removed 7 bases from V and 0 bases from J; junction bases left unmatched: 11. Germline CDR1 MDHEN, CDR2 SYDVKM. Written as DNA, the CDR3 is TGTGCCAGCATCGTAGGGGGACAGGCGAGCTCCTACGAGCAGTACTTC. It yields the protein CASIVGGQASSYEQYF. Looking up the rest from reference TRBV28 and TRBJ2-7 gives the full variable domain: DVKVTQSSRYLVKRTGEKVFLECVQDMDHENMFWYRQDPGLGLRLIYFSYDVKMKEKGDIPEGYSVSREKKERFSLILESASTNQTSMYLCASIVGGQASSYEQYFGPGTRLTVT.